In its sample, the clone carrying this TCR beta chain ranks as medium-sized. This specimen belongs to a study of CD8+ T cells in alopecia areata. Punch biopsies of lesional scalp, plus peripheral blood, were taken from alopecia areata patients. Sorting of PBMCs yielded the CD4+ and CD8+ T cells. V shed 0 bases and J shed 6 bases, with 17 bases lying between them. Germline CDR1 is LGHNA and CDR2 is YSLEER. This CDR3 region has 16 residues. RNA extraction was followed by reverse transcription into cDNA, which acted as the sequencing template. Produced via immunoSEQ multiplex PCR; TCRdb's table is partial and in-frame only. The sample contains tens of thousands of clones, less than 65% of which appear only once.

The clonotype comes from a human donor with alopecia areata. The chain combines TRBV4-3 with TRBJ2-5; weak D call: TRBD1 (5 bases). Sequenced: NKG2D-high CD8+ T cells sorted from blood. The CDR3 DNA sequence: TGCGCCAGCAGCCAAGATCGGCACAACCAGGGTCAGACCCAGTACTTC. Its protein product is CASSQDRHNQGQTQYF.